A single T cell receptor (beta chain) is shown here with its context. It was during active infection that Seattle patients were enrolled and then longitudinally followed. J was trimmed by 5 bases and V by 4 bases; bases with no gene match: 9. Germline V CDR1 and CDR2: SGDLS, YYNGEE. The CDR3 spans 15 residues. This record belongs to a study of blood T cell repertoires in COVID-19. Looking at the study overall: Sites in the United States, Italy and Spain provided acute and convalescent COVID-19 samples. T cells, B-cell-depleted T cells, or PBMCs supplied cDNA or gDNA.

In the original processing: Reference gene primers were amplified, and this amplification served to estimate nucleated cell counts. Generated by immunoSEQ multiplex PCR, the TCRdb table keeps only in-frame clones and is missing some. V and J calls and clone size are as listed in that table; D and trimming were resolved from the DNA. The sample shows about 180,000 clones, 80% to 85% of them seen only once. Sequenced: peripheral blood. The TCR was taken from a woman in her 70s with COVID-19, enrolled during active disease. The genes are TRBV9 and TRBJ2-5; TRBD2 aligns across 9 bases. This CDR3 reads CASSKAAGGPETQYF. CDR3 bases: TGTGCCAGCAGCAAGGCAGCGGGAGGCCCGGAGACCCAGTACTTC. The whole variable domain, remainder taken from reference TRBV9 and TRBJ2-5, is DSGVTQTPKHLITATGQRVTLRCSPRSGDLSVYWYQQSLDQGLQFLIQYYNGEERAKGNILERFSAQQFPDLHSELNLSSLELGDSALYFCASSKAAGGPETQYFGPGTRLLVL.